A selection of T cell receptor beta chains follows, all from one sample in a study of identical twins. A single record per CDR3 protein comes from TCRdb applying MiXCR to the 5' RACE reads. Counted here are a few hundred thousand distinct CDR3 sequences, 7.5% to 10% occurring once; the ten biggest clones make up under 3%. The same specimen was also included in a second study, on yellow fever vaccine responses in identical twins.

The source material was PBMCs. All receptors come from a young woman in good health. Both conserved end residues are part of each CDR3. A D gene is named only where the DNA matches it firmly. The listing skips clone size in some rows; elsewhere it reads once, few, many or a size class.

>TRBJ1-1|NA|TRBV20-1|many
TGCAGTGCTCTCTCAGAAGATCCCTCGACGGGGACTGAAGCTTTCTTT
CSALSEDPSTGTEAFF
>TRBJ2-3|NA|TRBV28|NA
TGTGCCAGCAGTTTAAGGGTCGGAAGCACAGATACGCAGTATTTT
CASSLRVGSTDTQYF
>TRBJ2-7|TRBD2|TRBV4-1|many
TGCGCCAGCAGCCAACAAAGCCTAGCGGGAGAAGCCTACGAGCAGTACTTC
CASSQQSLAGEAYEQYF
>TRBJ1-2|NA|TRBV28|many
TGTGCCAGCAGTTTACCGGGCTATGGCTACACCTTC
CASSLPGYGYTF
>TRBJ2-3|TRBD2|TRBV7-9|many
TGTGCCAGCAGCGAAATAGCGGGGGGCACAGATACGCAGTATTTT
CASSEIAGGTDTQYF
>TRBJ2-5|NA|TRBV10-3|many
TGTGCCATCAATGCGGTAGAGGGGGAGACCCAGTACTTC
CAINAVEGETQYF
>TRBJ2-1|TRBD2|TRBV7-3|few
TGTGCCAGCAGCTTAAACTCCCCGGCTAGCGGGGGGGAGCAGTTCTTC
CASSLNSPASGGEQFF
>TRBJ2-1|TRBD2|TRBV6-1|NA
TGTGCCAGCAGCCGGACTAGCGGGGCTCACAATGAGCAGTTCTTC
CASSRTSGAHNEQFF
>TRBJ2-7|NA|TRBV3-1|few
TGTGCCAGCAGCCAAGATATAAAAAGGGGCCAGTACTTC
CASSQDIKRGQYF
>TRBJ2-7|NA|TRBV25-1|many
TGTGCCAGCAGTTTCCAGGGGAGCTACGAGCAGTACTTC
CASSFQGSYEQYF
>TRBJ2-2|TRBD2|TRBV7-2|many
TGTGCCAGCAGCTTTTGGGAGGGTAACGGGGAGCTGTTTTTT
CASSFWEGNGELFF
>TRBJ2-1|TRBD1|TRBV29-1|many
TGCAGCGGGGTTAGGGGGACAGGGTTATACAATGAGCAGTTCTTC
CSGVRGTGLYNEQFF
>TRBJ2-7|TRBD2|TRBV27|NA
TGTGCCAGCAGTGGACTAGAAAGCTCCTACGAGCAGTACTTC
CASSGLESSYEQYF
>TRBJ2-7|TRBD2|TRBV28|NA
TGTGCCAGCAGTTCGCCCGGACTAGCGGGAGACACCTACGAGCAGTACTTC
CASSSPGLAGDTYEQYF
>TRBJ2-1|NA|TRBV4-1|few
TGCGCCAGCAGCCAACAACCCGGGACCACGAATGAGCAGTTCTTC
CASSQQPGTTNEQFF
>TRBJ2-5|NA|TRBV5-6|NA
TGTGCCAGCAGCTTTCGGACGGTGAAAAGAGAATCCTTC
CASSFRTVKRESF
>TRBJ2-7|NA|TRBV7-9|few
TGTGCCAGCAGCCCTTCAGGCCCCGGCGAGCAGTACTTC
CASSPSGPGEQYF
>TRBJ2-1|NA|TRBV29-1|many
TGCAGCGTTGAAGACGGGTCCAACATACCCTCGGGGAATGAGCAGTTCTTC
CSVEDGSNIPSGNEQFF
>TRBJ1-2|NA|TRBV28|few
TGTGCCAGCAGGCCCCTTGACTATGGCTACACCTTC
CASRPLDYGYTF
>TRBJ2-1|TRBD2|TRBV5-6|NA
TGTGCCAGCAGTCCCGGGACTACCAACTACAATGAGCAGTTCTTC
CASSPGTTNYNEQFF
>TRBJ2-7|TRBD1|TRBV3-1|many
TGTGCCAGCAGCCTGACAGGGGGAGAATACGAGCAGTACTTC
CASSLTGGEYEQYF
>TRBJ2-2|TRBD1|TRBV4-1|many
TGCGCCAGCAGCCAAATACAGGGGTCCGGGGAGCTGTTTTTT
CASSQIQGSGELFF
>TRBJ2-7|NA|TRBV3-1|NA
TGTGCCAGCAGCCACAGCCCGGGACACGGAGACTACGAGCAGTACTTC
CASSHSPGHGDYEQYF
>TRBJ2-3|TRBD2|TRBV3-1|NA
TGTGCCAGCAGCCAGACTAGCGGGGCCCCGGATACGCAGTATTTT
CASSQTSGAPDTQYF
>TRBJ1-2|TRBD1|TRBV7-2|many
TGTGCCAGCGGCGATCGGGACAGGGTGCGAGGCTACACCTTC
CASGDRDRVRGYTF
>TRBJ1-4|TRBD1|TRBV5-1|many
TGCGCCAGCAGCCCAGGGGGGGTAACTAATGAAAAACTGTTTTTT
CASSPGGVTNEKLFF
>TRBJ2-3|TRBD1|TRBV10-3|few
TGTGCCATCAGTCAGGGGGATTGGACAGATACGCAGTATTTT
CAISQGDWTDTQYF
>TRBJ2-7|TRBD2|TRBV9|NA
TGTGCCAGCAGCGTCAACGTGGGAGGGTTCGAGCAGTACTTC
CASSVNVGGFEQYF
>TRBJ2-3|TRBD2|TRBV6-2/TRBV6-3|NA
TGTGCCAGCAGTTTCCGACCCCGAGCTAGCGGGAGGGCCACAGATACGCAGTATTTT
CASSFRPRASGRATDTQYF
>TRBJ2-7|TRBD1|TRBV3-1|NA
TGTGCCAGCAGCGCCCGACAGGGGACTTCCTCCTACGAGCAGTACTTC
CASSARQGTSSYEQYF
>TRBJ2-7|NA|TRBV20-1|few
TGCAGTGCAAAATCGGGGGCTCCCTCCTACGAGCAGTACTTC
CSAKSGAPSYEQYF
>TRBJ2-7|NA|TRBV3-1|few
TGTGCCAGCAGCCACTCAGGGGCCTACGAGCAGTACTTC
CASSHSGAYEQYF
>TRBJ2-3|NA|TRBV20-1|many
TGCAGTGCTAGAGATAGAGGGCCAGATACGCAGTATTTT
CSARDRGPDTQYF
>TRBJ2-3|NA|TRBV3-1|NA
TGTGCCAGCAGCCAAGGTACTGACCTCTTTGATACGCAGTATTTT
CASSQGTDLFDTQYF
>TRBJ2-3|TRBD2|TRBV6-4|NA
TGTGCCAGCAGCCAAGGGACTAGCTCTAGCACAGATACGCAGTATTTT
CASSQGTSSSTDTQYF
>TRBJ2-7|TRBD1|TRBV6-2/TRBV6-3|NA
TGTGCCAGCAGTTATGACAGGGTGAGAAACGAGCAGTACTTC
CASSYDRVRNEQYF
>TRBJ2-7|NA|TRBV4-3|NA
TGCGCCAGCAGCCAAGATTGGGCGGCAGGGACCTACGAGCAGTACTTC
CASSQDWAAGTYEQYF
>TRBJ2-5|NA|TRBV5-1|few
TGCGCCAGCAGCTTGTCGACAGGAGGGTACCAAGAGACCCAGTACTTC
CASSLSTGGYQETQYF
>TRBJ2-7|NA|TRBV6-5|few
TGTGCCAGCAGTTACACAGGACGGACGACCTACGAGCAGTACTTC
CASSYTGRTTYEQYF
>TRBJ2-1|TRBD2|TRBV4-3|few
TGCGCCAGCAGCCAAGTTGTAGCGGGAGGAGATGAGCAGTTCTTC
CASSQVVAGGDEQFF
>TRBJ2-1|NA|TRBV5-1|NA
TGCGCCAGCAGCTTGGGGTCCCCAAGCCATGAGCAGTTCTTC
CASSLGSPSHEQFF
>TRBJ1-1|TRBD1|TRBV5-1|many
TGCGCCAGCAGACCTAAGGACAGGCTTGAACAAGGGACTGAAGCTTTCTTT
CASRPKDRLEQGTEAFF
>TRBJ2-5|NA|TRBV4-2|NA
TGTGCCAGCAGCCGGGGGCTAGATGGGACCCAGTACTTC
CASSRGLDGTQYF
>TRBJ1-2|TRBD1|TRBV3-1|few
TGTGCCAGCAGCCAAGCATCCGGGACAGGGAGAAATGGCTACACCTTC
CASSQASGTGRNGYTF
>TRBJ2-3|NA|TRBV20-1|few
TGCAGTGCAAAGGTGGCGGCCACAGATACGCAGTATTTT
CSAKVAATDTQYF
>TRBJ2-5|TRBD1|TRBV6-1|NA
TGTGCCAGCAGGGGGGACAGGGGGAATGATGAGACCCAGTACTTC
CASRGDRGNDETQYF
>TRBJ2-7|NA|TRBV3-1|few
TGTGCCAGCAGCATGGCCCAATCCCCCTTTGGTGAGCAGTACTTC
CASSMAQSPFGEQYF
>TRBJ2-3|TRBD2|TRBV20-1|NA
TGCAGTGCTAGACCCCCAGGACTAGCGGGGGGGCATTTTAGGGATACGCAGTATTTT
CSARPPGLAGGHFRDTQYF
>TRBJ2-7|NA|TRBV3-1|NA
TGTGCCAGCAGCCAAGATTACGCGGACGCGCAGTACTTC
CASSQDYADAQYF
>TRBJ2-1|TRBD1|TRBV5-1|few
TGCGCCAGCAGGGGACAGGGGGTTGCGAAGAGTTACAATGAGCAGTTCTTC
CASRGQGVAKSYNEQFF
>TRBJ2-1|NA|TRBV6-2/TRBV6-3|NA
TGTGCCAGCCGCATCGGGGGTCGGGCTAGCTCCTACAATGAGCAGTTCTTC
CASRIGGRASSYNEQFF
>TRBJ2-1|TRBD2|TRBV6-2/TRBV6-3|few
TGTGCCAGCACAATGGGACTAGCGGGAGGGGCGGGTGAGCAGTTCTTC
CASTMGLAGGAGEQFF
>TRBJ1-1|NA|TRBV20-1|many
TGCAGTGCCACACCTCGACTAAACACTGAAGCTTTCTTT
CSATPRLNTEAFF
>TRBJ2-1|NA|TRBV3-1|few
TGTGCCAGCAGCCAAGTAACAGGCTACAATGAGCAGTTCTTC
CASSQVTGYNEQFF
>TRBJ1-6|TRBD1|TRBV20-1|many
TGCAGTGCCAGGGACAGGGGGGATGCGAAATCACCCCTCCACTTT
CSARDRGDAKSPLHF